This T cell receptor beta chain was documented in a study of T cells in Graves' hyperthyroidism and ophthalmopathy. This clonotype has a handful of counts. Germline V gene data show CDR1 as MNHEY and CDR2 as SVGEGT. The V end lost 2 bases, the J end lost 6 bases, and 14 bases lay between the germline ends. The CDR3 sequence is 15 residues long. RNA transcripts served as the template for amplifying TCR beta CDR3 regions. A set of HTBI primers served as the primers for a first-round RT-PCR of the TCR CDR3. MiXCR, run by TCRdb on the multiplex PCR reads, gives a single entry per CDR3 protein. The sample yields 410,000 or so distinct CDR3 sequences, roughly 14% seen once.

The specimen sequenced was blood. This sequence joins TRBV6-2 or TRBV6-3 and TRBJ1-5; D remains ambiguous. The receptor was isolated from a man aged 18 to 29 with Graves' ophthalmopathy. In DNA form, the CDR3 reads TGTGCCAGCAGTTACAGTGGACCGGGAGGTCAGCCCCAGCATTTT. Protein product: CASSYSGPGGQPQHF.